This T cell receptor beta chain was sequenced during a study of T-cell memory formation after mild COVID-19. The CDR3 extends over 16 amino acids. Germline V gene lookup returns CDR1 SGHTA and CDR2 FQGNSA. J lost 7 bases, V lost 4 bases, and 9 bases had no gene match. MiXCR, applied by TCRdb to the 5' RACE reads, yields one record per CDR3 protein. This table has 150,000 to 200,000 distinct CDR3 sequences, over 10% appearing once. The source of this sequence is a man aged 18 to 29 who had mild COVID-19 (a few samples of this study predate the infection). Cell type and time point are not known. V is TRBV7-2 and J is TRBJ2-1; 11 nucleotides match TRBD1. The sample comprised PBMCs or a T cell subset sorted from them (not recorded which). The CDR3 loop reads CASSSYPGQGGNEQFF. CDR3 DNA: TGTGCCAGCAGCTCTTACCCGGGACAGGGGGGGAATGAGCAGTTCTTC.